These 2 T cell receptor beta chains were all obtained from the same sample, sequenced in a study of blood T cell repertoires in COVID-19. Assay: immunoSEQ multiplex PCR; the TCRdb copy retains only in-frame clones and omits some. The data hold about 27,000 clones, with approximately 80% observed a single time. The material sequenced was peripheral blood. All receptors derive from a woman of 80 years or more with acute or convalescent COVID-19.

V gene TRBV7-2 combines with J gene TRBJ1-5; D ambiguous. The V and J ends lost 0 bases and 7 bases respectively, with 16 bases between them. This CDR3 is built from 16 residues. CDR1 SGHTA and CDR2 FQGNSA come from the germline V gene. CDR3 sequence: CASSLASEGWEQPQHF. For the CDR3, the DNA is TGTGCCAGCAGCTTAGCGTCTGAGGGTTGGGAACAGCCCCAGCATTTT.

The chain uses TRBV19 and TRBJ1-1; 11 bases are a match to TRBD1. J was trimmed by 10 bases and V by 5 bases; bases with no gene match: 6. This CDR3 comprises 13 residues. Germline-derived CDR1 and CDR2 are LNHDA and SQIVND (reference sequence). CDR3 in DNA: TGTGCCAGTAGTGTGGGACAGGGGGGTGCAGCTTTCTTT. Residues: CASSVGQGGAAFF.